One and the same sample provided the 30 T cell receptor beta chains below, sequenced in a study of cytomegalovirus exposure and HLA in healthy donors. TCRdb's copy holds only in-frame clones and misses some; the assay was immunoSEQ multiplex PCR. The sample has about 360,000 clones, about nine tenths seen once. Specimen: PBMCs. Receptors were obtained from a woman under 30 in good health and CMV-seronegative.

The J gene is TRBJ2-7, the V gene TRBV14, with 7 bases fitting TRBD2. The V segment lost 0 bases and the J segment 2 bases; nucleotides outside the gene matches: 10. Germline V gene sequence: CDR1 SGHDN, CDR2 FVKESK. CDR3 length equals 17 residues. The CDR3 DNA follows: TGTGCCAGCAGCCAAGATGGGAGGGAACATTGGCCCTACGAGCAGTACTTC. Translation gives CASSQDGREHWPYEQYF.

V and J are TRBV9 and TRBJ2-1; TRBD1 aligns across 7 bases. With 4 bases clipped from V and 4 bases from J, the junction kept 2 bases outside the gene matches. Germline CDR1 SGDLS, CDR2 YYNGEE. This CDR3 spans 13 amino acids. CDR3 sequence (DNA): TGTGCCAGCAGCTTACAGGGGTACAATGAGCAGTTCTTC. As protein: CASSLQGYNEQFF.

The rearrangement uses TRBV6-1 and TRBJ1-1, with a weak D call TRBD1 (5 bases). From germline, CDR1 is MNHNS and CDR2 SASEGT. Trimming took 3 bases from V and 0 from J, leaving 11 bases between them. The CDR3 is made up of 15 amino acids. CDR3 DNA: TGTGCCAGCAGTGACCTTTGGGGGGTGAACACTGAAGCTTTCTTT. Residues: CASSDLWGVNTEAFF.

This clone was seen once. This chain connects TRBV2 to TRBJ1-1, with 9 bases fitting TRBD1. Unmatched junction bases numbered 3, after V lost 9 bases and J lost 1 base. Germline CDR1 reads SNHLY; CDR2 reads FYNNEI. The length of the CDR3 is 13 residues. The CDR3 DNA reads TGTGCCAGGGAGGGACAGGGGAACACTGAAGCTTTCTTT. Encoded protein: CAREGQGNTEAFF. The full variable domain, its missing parts supplied by reference TRBV2 and TRBJ1-1, is EPEVTQTPSHQVTQMGQEVILRCVPISNHLYFYWYRQILGQKVEFLVSFYNNEISEKSEIFDDQFSVERPDGSNFTLKIRSTKLEDSAMYFCAREGQGNTEAFFGQGTRLTVV.

The V gene is TRBV20-1, the J gene TRBJ1-1; D is unresolved. The CDR3 consists of 11 residues. In germline, CDR1 is DFQATT, CDR2 SNEGSKA (reference sequence). The CDR3: CSPQREGEAFF. CDR3 sequence (DNA): TGCAGCCCCCAGCGGGAGGGAGAAGCTTTCTTT.

This chain joins TRBV29-1 and TRBJ1-2, with D hard to call. V shed 2 bases and J shed 2 bases, with 3 bases lying between them. The germline gives CDR1 SQVTM, CDR2 ANQGSEA. The CDR3 covers 11 residues. CDR3 in DNA: TGCAGCGTTGAACAGAACTATGGCTACACCTTC. Translating gives CSVEQNYGYTF.

V and J are TRBV2 and TRBJ2-7; tentatively, D is TRBD1 (5 bases). V was clipped by 4 bases and J by 3 bases, with 13 bases between them. The CDR3 extends over 14 amino acids. Germline V gene data show CDR1 as SNHLY and CDR2 as FYNNEI. The DNA of the CDR3 is TGTGCCAGCAGTGGCCTTAAGGGGTTCTACGAGCAGTACTTC. It encodes CASSGLKGFYEQYF.

The chain carries TRBV7-9 and TRBJ1-2; 9 bases line up with TRBD1. This CDR3 is 14 amino acids long. Germline CDR1 and CDR2: SEHNR and FQNEAQ (reference sequence). The trim removed 4 bases at V and 7 bases at J, leaving 7 bases unmatched. This CDR3 is CASSYGTGQGGYTF. The CDR3, as DNA: TGTGCCAGCAGCTATGGGACAGGGCAGGGTGGCTACACCTTC.

The CDR3 here is CASSGHIRTGGIYGYTF. For the CDR3, the DNA is TGTGCCAGCAGCGGCCACATCCGAACAGGGGGCATTTATGGCTACACCTTC. The chain joins TRBV9 to TRBJ1-2, with 9 bases aligning to TRBD1. Germline V gene sequence: CDR1 SGDLS, CDR2 YYNGEE. The CDR3 runs to 17 residues. Trimming removed 3 bases from V and 5 bases from J; junction bases left unmatched: 14. The complete variable domain, with remaining parts taken from reference TRBV9 and TRBJ1-2, reads DSGVTQTPKHLITATGQRVTLRCSPRSGDLSVYWYQQSLDQGLQFLIQYYNGEERAKGNILERFSAQQFPDLHSELNLSSLELGDSALYFCASSGHIRTGGIYGYTFGSGTRLTVV.

CDR3 amino acids: CASSILRDSYTDTQYF. As DNA, the CDR3 is TGTGCCAGTAGTATCCTCCGGGACAGCTACACAGATACGCAGTATTTT. This chain links TRBV19 with TRBJ2-3, with 7 bases lining up with TRBD1. Germline V gene sequence: CDR1 LNHDA, CDR2 SQIVND (reference sequence). The CDR3 extends over 16 amino acids. The junction had 8 bases not matched to a gene; V was cut back by 3 bases and J by 2 bases.

The chain uses TRBV29-1 and TRBJ2-3, with 7 bases aligning to TRBD1. Germline V CDR1 and CDR2: SQVTM, ANQGSEA. Trimming cost V 3 bases and J 6 bases; bases outside gene matches: 12. This CDR3 spans 15 amino acids. The CDR3 coding sequence is TGCAGCGTTGAGGGGCAACAGGGGATAAGGGATACGCAGTATTTT. It is translated as CSVEGQQGIRDTQYF.

The chain carries TRBV6-1 and TRBJ1-1; D is uncertain. From germline, CDR1 is MNHNS and CDR2 SASEGT. The CDR3 is 16 residues long. The ends were cut back, 2 bases at V and 4 bases at J, with 17 bases in the middle. Here the CDR3 DNA reads TGTGCCAGCAGTGAATCGGTTGGTGTTGGTCCCACTGAAGCTTTCTTT. It codes for CASSESVGVGPTEAFF.

The chain combines TRBV27 with TRBJ1-2; D unresolved. Looked up from germline, CDR1 is MNHEY and CDR2 is SMNVEV (reference sequence). V shed 0 bases and J shed 2 bases, with 10 bases lying between them. This CDR3 is built from 15 residues. For the CDR3, the DNA is TGTGCCAGCAGTTTATCGCCCTCGGTGAACTATGGCTACACCTTC. Translation: CASSLSPSVNYGYTF.

This chain links TRBV5-1 with TRBJ2-5; possible D gene TRBD2, 6 bases. The V gene's germline CDR1 is SGHRS and CDR2 YFSETQ. Trimming shortened V by 8 bases and J by 4 bases, and 21 bases separated the two germline ends. The CDR3 has 15 amino acids. CDR3 DNA sequence: TGCGCCAGTCAACCCGGCGCGGGACTGATAGAGACCCAGTACTTC. Translated: CASQPGAGLIETQYF.

The chain employs TRBV7-9 and TRBJ1-1; unclear D gene. Germline V gives CDR1 SEHNR, CDR2 FQNEAQ (reference sequence). This CDR3 is built from 12 residues. V lost 3 bases and J lost 7, with 9 bases in between. The CDR3, as DNA: TGTGCCAGCAGCTTGGAGCGCGATGAAGCTTTCTTT. Translated, it gives CASSLERDEAFF.

Only one count was recorded for this clone. The genes are TRBV15 and TRBJ2-4, with TRBD2 as a possible D gene (5 bases). Germline-derived CDR1 and CDR2 are LNHNV and YYDKDF (reference sequence). The V gene lost 0 bases and the J gene lost 11 bases, with 14 bases spanning the gap. This CDR3 spans 14 amino acids. CDR3 amino acids: CATSRDSAGKFQYF. Here the CDR3 DNA reads TGTGCCACCAGCAGAGACTCCGCCGGGAAGTTTCAGTACTTC. The full variable domain, rest sourced from reference TRBV15 and TRBJ2-4, is DAMVIQNPRYQVTQFGKPVTLSCSQTLNHNVMYWYQQKSSQAPKLLFHYYDKDFNNEADTPDNFQSRRPNTSFCFLDIRSPGLGDTAMYLCATSRDSAGKFQYFGAGTRLSVL.

The rearrangement uses TRBV28 and TRBJ2-5, with D unresolved. Between the trimmed V and J ends, which lost 1 base and 9 bases, there was a span of 24 bases. CDR3 size: 17 residues. In germline, CDR1 is MDHEN, CDR2 SYDVKM. DNA of the CDR3: TGTGCCAGCAGTTTATATTCGGGTTTTGTGATTAGTCGCCCCCAGTACTTC. It encodes CASSLYSGFVISRPQYF.

This clone was recorded a few times. The rearrangement uses TRBV6-4 and TRBJ2-7; 10 bases agree with TRBD1. The trim removed 8 bases at V and 5 bases at J, leaving 9 bases unmatched. CDR3 size: 14 residues. Germline CDR1 and CDR2: MRHNA and SNTAGT. The CDR3 spells CASSGGQGSDEQYF. The CDR3 nucleotides are TGTGCCAGCTCGGGGGGACAGGGGAGCGACGAGCAGTACTTC.

CDR3 sequence reads: CASSPLTGGGQETQYF. For the CDR3, the DNA is TGTGCCAGCAGTCCCCTTACGGGGGGTGGCCAAGAGACCCAGTACTTC. This chain joins TRBV28 and TRBJ2-5, with 7 bases lining up with TRBD2. Germline V lookup: CDR1 MDHEN, CDR2 SYDVKM. This CDR3 region has 16 residues. With V trimmed by 5 bases and J by 1 base, 10 bases remained unmatched.

This clone came up once. The rearrangement links TRBV18 to TRBJ2-1, with 11 bases lining up with TRBD2. Germline CDR1 reads KGHSH; CDR2 reads LQKENI. This CDR3 has 15 amino acids. With 4 bases clipped from V and 3 bases from J, the junction kept 2 bases outside the gene matches. This CDR3 is CASSLTSGGYNEQFF. The CDR3 region has the DNA TGTGCCAGCTCACTAACTAGCGGGGGCTACAATGAGCAGTTCTTC.

J is TRBJ2-5 and V is TRBV5-1; 8 nucleotides line up with TRBD2. Germline loops: CDR1 SGHRS, CDR2 YFSETQ. V was clipped by 4 bases and J by 0 bases; unmatched bases: 11. The CDR3 covers 17 residues. CDR3 nucleotides: TGCGCCAGCAGCCCCCGGCGGCGGGGGGCAAACCAAGAGACCCAGTACTTC. Residues: CASSPRRRGANQETQYF.

The V call is TRBV11-2, the J call TRBJ1-5; D uncertain. The CDR3 covers 13 residues. V lost 0 bases to trimming and J lost 3 bases, with 3 bases between them. Germline assignment: CDR1 SGHAT and CDR2 FQNNGV. Here the CDR3 reads CASSLEYNQPQHF. The DNA for the CDR3 is TGTGCCAGCAGCTTAGAATACAATCAGCCCCAGCATTTT.

V usage is TRBV27 and J usage is TRBJ2-1; 8 nucleotides match TRBD2. CDR1 is MNHEY, CDR2 SMNVEV, per germline (reference sequence). With V trimmed by 4 bases and J by 7 bases, 12 bases remained unmatched. The CDR3 spans 16 residues. This chain's CDR3 is CASSSPGGGPWNEQFF. CDR3 DNA sequence: TGTGCCAGCAGTTCCCCGGGGGGGGGCCCCTGGAATGAGCAGTTCTTC.

This rearrangement joins TRBV28 to TRBJ2-7; possibly TRBD1 for D (6 bases). The germline V and J ends were trimmed by 3 bases and 3 bases, with 9 bases remaining between them. CDR3 size: 13 residues. Germline V gene data show CDR1 as MDHEN and CDR2 as SYDVKM. The CDR3 nucleotides read TGTGCCAGCAGTTTTAGGGACAACTACGAGCAGTACTTC. This sequence encodes CASSFRDNYEQYF. The full variable domain, in which reference TRBV28 and TRBJ2-7 provide the parts outside the CDR3, is DVKVTQSSRYLVKRTGEKVFLECVQDMDHENMFWYRQDPGLGLRLIYFSYDVKMKEKGDIPEGYSVSREKKERFSLILESASTNQTSMYLCASSFRDNYEQYFGPGTRLTVT.

This clone was counted a few times. The chain combines TRBV10-1 with TRBJ1-2, with TRBD1 matching over 8 bases. V trimming: 11 bases; J trimming: 3 bases; junction bases outside the gene matches: 11. Germline CDR1 reads WNHNN; CDR2 reads SYGVQD (reference sequence). The CDR3 covers 14 residues. CDR3: CARLYRGEHYGYTF. CDR3 sequence (DNA): TGCGCCCGCCTATACAGGGGGGAACACTATGGCTACACCTTC.

The chain links TRBV27 to TRBJ2-7, with 8 bases fitting TRBD1. V shed 3 bases and J 5 bases; nucleotides not matched to a gene: 6. Germline V CDR1 and CDR2: MNHEY, SMNVEV (reference sequence). The CDR3 is made up of 14 amino acids. The CDR3 reads CASSLGRGHNEQYF. The CDR3 DNA sequence: TGTGCCAGCAGTTTGGGCAGGGGGCACAACGAGCAGTACTTC.

The chain has TRBV30 and TRBJ2-7, with D uncertain. This CDR3 contains 13 residues. The V and J ends lost 4 bases and 0 bases respectively, with 10 bases between them. The germline gives CDR1 GTSNPN, CDR2 SVGIG (reference sequence). CDR3 loop: CAWIARSSYEQYF. As DNA, the CDR3 is TGTGCCTGGATCGCTCGCAGCTCCTACGAGCAGTACTTC. The full variable domain, with the rest looked up from reference TRBV30 and TRBJ2-7, is SQTIHQWPATLVQPVGSPLSLECTVEGTSNPNLYWYRQAAGRGLQLLFYSVGIGQISSEVPQNLSASRPQDRQFILSSKKLLLSDSGFYLCAWIARSSYEQYFGPGTRLTVT.

The chain recombines TRBV6-1 with TRBJ1-1; unclear D gene. The CDR3 spans 12 residues. V dropped 10 bases and J dropped 3 bases, with 12 bases sitting between them. Germline V gene data show CDR1 as MNHNS and CDR2 as SASEGT. The CDR3 DNA is TGTGCCACCAAAGACGGGGACACTGAAGCTTTCTTT. The encoded protein is CATKDGDTEAFF.

This clone came up a few times. The chain combines TRBV11-2 with TRBJ1-5; no clear D. This CDR3 contains 15 residues. The V end was cut by 1 base, the J end by 0 bases, with 7 bases between. Germline V gene data show CDR1 as SGHAT and CDR2 as FQNNGV. In DNA form, the CDR3 reads TGTGCCAGCAGCTTAGCGGGGAATAGCAATCAGCCCCAGCATTTT. Encoded protein: CASSLAGNSNQPQHF.

As regards this clone: Other nucleotide sequences in the sample specify the same CDR3. V gene TRBV6-5 combines with J gene TRBJ1-1; unclear D gene. Germline CDR1 is MNHEY and CDR2 is SVGAGI. The length of the CDR3 is 13 residues. V lost 5 bases and J 1 base, leaving 8 bases between the germline ends. CDR3 loop: CASSLTGNTEAFF. The CDR3 nucleotides are TGTGCCAGCAGTCTTACCGGGAACACTGAAGCTTTCTTT.